The 18 T cell receptor beta chains below all came from one sample that was sequenced in a study of cytomegalovirus exposure and HLA in healthy donors. PCR was performed using 60 Vbeta and 13 Jbeta primers. Assay: immunoSEQ multiplex PCR; the TCRdb copy retains only in-frame clones and omits some. The table lists 100,000 to 150,000 clones, about 81% of them singletons, with about 1% in the top ten. Sequencing was done on a sample of PBMCs. The source of these receptors is a woman aged 30 to 39 in good health and CMV-seronegative.

CDR3 nucleotides: TGTGCCAGCAGCTTGACAGGGGCTGGGGCCAACGTCCTGACTTTC. Its translation is CASSLTGAGANVLTF. V and J are TRBV5-6 and TRBJ2-6, with 7 nucleotides matching TRBD1. From germline, CDR1 is SGHDT and CDR2 YYEEEE. The V segment lost 1 base and the J segment 2 bases; nucleotides outside the gene matches: 0. This CDR3 region has 15 residues. Supplemented by reference TRBV5-6 and TRBJ2-6, the full variable domain reads DAGVTQSPTHLIKTRGQQVTLRCSPKSGHDTVSWYQQALGQGPQFIFQYYEEEERQRGNFPDRFSGHQFPNYSSELNVNALLLGDSALYLCASSLTGAGANVLTFGAGSRLTVL.

This clone was counted between two and nine times. The chain employs TRBV5-1 and TRBJ2-3, with TRBD2 matching 11 bases. The CDR3 loop spans 15 amino acids. Unmatched junction bases numbered 0, after V lost 3 bases and J lost 0 bases. Per germline, CDR1 SGHRS and CDR2 YFSETQ. The CDR3 nucleotides read TGCGCCAGCAGCTGGACTAGCGGGAGCACAGATACGCAGTATTTT. It translates to CASSWTSGSTDTQYF.

The chain uses TRBV7-2 and TRBJ2-1; 7 nucleotides align to TRBD2. CDR1 is SGHTA and CDR2 is FQGNSA in the germline V gene. The CDR3 totals 15 residues. Trimming at V came to 3 bases and at J to 7 bases, leaving 9 bases not matched to a gene. CDR3 DNA sequence: TGTGCCAGCAGCTTCGGCGGGAGTGGTATAAATGAGCAGTTCTTC. Protein sequence: CASSFGGSGINEQFF.

The V gene is TRBV18, the J gene TRBJ1-5, with TRBD1 identical over 8 bases. Per the germline V gene, CDR1 is KGHSH and CDR2 is LQKENI. Trimming took 3 bases from V and 2 from J; bases not matched to a gene: 6. This CDR3 has 16 amino acids. CDR3 loop: CASSPGTGLRNQPQHF. The CDR3 DNA is TGTGCCAGCTCACCGGGGACAGGCCTCCGCAATCAGCCCCAGCATTTT.

V is TRBV7-2 and J is TRBJ1-6; D is ambiguous. Looked up from germline, CDR1 is SGHTA and CDR2 is FQGNSA. Trimming left V 1 base short and J 16 bases short, with 11 bases between. CDR3 length equals 12 residues. The CDR3 DNA is TGTGCCAGCAGCTTAGTGTTCAGCGATCTCCACTTT. This gives the protein CASSLVFSDLHF.

The V and J genes are TRBV5-1 and TRBJ2-7; the D gene is possibly TRBD1 (5 bases). The ends were cut back, 2 bases at V and 1 base at J, with 7 bases in the middle. This CDR3 spans 13 amino acids. CDR1 is SGHRS and CDR2 is YFSETQ in the germline V gene. In DNA form, the CDR3 reads TGCGCCAGCAGCTTTTCAGGGTCCTACGAGCAGTACTTC. It yields the protein CASSFSGSYEQYF. The complete variable domain, with remaining parts taken from reference TRBV5-1 and TRBJ2-7, reads KAGVTQTPRYLIKTRGQQVTLSCSPISGHRSVSWYQQTPGQGLQFLFEYFSETQRNKGNFPGRFSGRQFSNSRSEMNVSTLELGDSALYLCASSFSGSYEQYFGPGTRLTVT.

The chain employs TRBV15 and TRBJ1-3; 9 nucleotides align to TRBD1. The CDR3 contains 17 residues. CDR1 LNHNV and CDR2 YYDKDF come from the germline V gene (reference sequence). V was pared by 1 base and J by 3 bases, with 7 bases of the junction left unmatched. As DNA, the CDR3 is TGTGCCACCAGCAGAGGGTCGGGACAGGGAGGTGGAAACACCATATATTTT. Amino acids: CATSRGSGQGGGNTIYF.

The chain has TRBV7-9 and TRBJ2-5; D call uncertain. The ends were cut back, 0 bases at V and 5 bases at J, with 10 bases in the middle. Germline assignment: CDR1 SEHNR and CDR2 FQNEAQ (reference sequence). The CDR3 is 14 amino acids. The CDR3 nucleotides read TGTGCCAGCAGCTTAGCCAAATCGAGGGAGACCCAGTACTTC. It specifies CASSLAKSRETQYF.

CDR3 in amino acids: CASSQDPAGLGYTF. The CDR3 DNA follows: TGCGCCAGCAGCCAAGATCCGGCAGGGCTTGGCTACACCTTC. The chain couples TRBV4-1 to TRBJ1-2, with a tentative D call TRBD1 (5 bases). This CDR3 is built from 14 residues. V was clipped by 0 bases and J by 7 bases, with 12 bases between them. The V gene's germline CDR1 is MGHRA and CDR2 YSYEKL.

The chain links TRBV5-1 to TRBJ2-3, with TRBD2 matching 11 bases. With 1 base clipped from V and 6 bases from J, the junction kept 4 bases outside the gene matches. The germline V gene has CDR1 SGHRS and CDR2 YFSETQ. The CDR3 sequence is 15 residues long. CDR3 nucleotide sequence: TGCGCCAGCAGCTTGCTAGCGGGAGGTGGGGATACGCAGTATTTT. Protein: CASSLLAGGGDTQYF.

The chain employs TRBV16 and TRBJ1-1; the match to TRBD1 covers 8 bases. Trimming took 4 bases from V and 3 from J; bases not matched to a gene: 1. In germline, CDR1 is KGHSY, CDR2 FQNENV. The CDR3 runs 13 residues. DNA of the CDR3: TGTGCCAGCAGCCCACAGGGGGACACTGAAGCTTTCTTT. Protein product: CASSPQGDTEAFF.

The V gene is TRBV19, the J gene TRBJ1-1; D perhaps matches TRBD1 (6 bases). The CDR3 has 16 amino acids. The V and J ends lost 4 bases and 0 bases respectively, with 15 bases between them. Germline V gives CDR1 LNHDA, CDR2 SQIVND (reference sequence). CDR3 coding DNA: TGTGCCAGTAGTACCCCACAGGGTTACCTGAACACTGAAGCTTTCTTT. Translation: CASSTPQGYLNTEAFF.

This chain joins TRBV6-6 and TRBJ2-4, with unresolved D. This CDR3 has 15 residues. Deletions cut 7 bases from V and 0 bases from J, with 13 bases between. CDR1 and CDR2 (germline): MNHNY, SVGAGI (reference sequence). The CDR3, as DNA: TGTGCCAGCATCGAACAGAGTCTAGCCAAAAACATTCAGTACTTC. This translates into CASIEQSLAKNIQYF.

This chain connects TRBV7-3 to TRBJ2-1, with D possibly TRBD2 on 5 matching bases. V gave up 1 base and J gave up 8 bases, with 24 bases separating them. This CDR3 is built from 18 residues. Germline V gene lookup returns CDR1 SGHTA and CDR2 FQGTGA. In DNA, the CDR3 is TGTGCCAGCAGCTTAATGGCTAGCCCGTTTGTGATTGGTTATGAGCAGTTCTTC. Amino acids: CASSLMASPFVIGYEQFF.

The chain carries TRBV6-5 and TRBJ1-5, with D hard to call. The length of the CDR3 is 13 residues. V was trimmed by 5 bases and J by 6 bases, leaving 11 bases between them. From germline, CDR1 is MNHEY and CDR2 SVGAGI. The CDR3 region is CASSQLSGQPQHF. CDR3 DNA: TGTGCCAGCAGTCAACTCTCTGGTCAGCCCCAGCATTTT.

The J gene is TRBJ1-1, the V gene TRBV7-2; D call uncertain. V was trimmed by 1 base and J by 1 base, leaving 10 bases between them. From germline, CDR1 is SGHTA and CDR2 FQGNSA. The CDR3 is 15 amino acids. The CDR3, as DNA: TGTGCCAGCAGCTTAGATGGCGGATCGAACACTGAAGCTTTCTTT. It yields the protein CASSLDGGSNTEAFF.

In its sample, this clone was seen a few times. The chain uses TRBV4-1 and TRBJ2-1, with TRBD2 matching 7 bases. The V and J ends lost 5 bases and 4 bases, in that order; junction bases with no gene match: 8. Germline CDR1 reads MGHRA; CDR2 reads YSYEKL. The CDR3 contains 15 residues. CDR3 sequence (DNA): TGCGCCAGCAGCGCCCCTAGCGGAGTTTACAATGAGCAGTTCTTC. Translation: CASSAPSGVYNEQFF.

The genes are TRBV5-1 and TRBJ2-3, with D possibly being TRBD2 (5 bases). The CDR3 is 14 residues long. V dropped 3 bases and J dropped 3 bases, with 11 bases sitting between them. Germline CDR1 SGHRS, CDR2 YFSETQ. CDR3 bases: TGCGCCAGCAGCTCGACACCGGGGACAGATACGCAGTATTTT. This encodes CASSSTPGTDTQYF.